This T cell receptor beta chain appears in the sequencing data of a study of monozygotic twins with inflammatory bowel disease. This CDR3 spans 15 amino acids. A note on this clonotype: Its antigen remains unknown.

TCRdb re-called the 5' RACE reads and gives one entry per CDR3 protein, without DNA. In all, the sample yields more than 300,000 distinct CDR3 sequences. Whole-study findings and limits: In patient repertoires, differing immunosuppressive treatments may have added some variability.

Sample: blood. This chain uses TRBV21-1 with TRBJ2-7; TCRdb indicates TRBD1, and absent DNA this call remains unverified. TRBV21-1 is labeled a pseudogene. The sequence came from a human donor with ulcerative colitis or Crohn's disease, or a healthy co-twin of an affected twin (not recorded which). Here the CDR3 reads CASSKVGAGTYEQYF.